This TCR beta chain appears in the sequencing data of a study of blood T cell repertoires in COVID-19. Study overall: From T cells, B-cell-depleted T cells, or PBMCs came the material, which was cDNA or gDNA.

This clone was recorded only once. Source study methods: Researchers report that nucleated cell counts were estimated from reference gene primer amplification. Sequencing was performed with immunoSEQ multiplex PCR; in TCRdb, only in-frame clones are kept and a portion is missing. V and J calls and clone size follow that table, whereas D and trimming were derived from the DNA. The top ten clones hold 1.3% to 1.5% of a sample with about 70,000 clones, roughly nine tenths of them seen once. The germline gives CDR1 SGDLS, CDR2 YYNGEE. The CDR3 covers 15 residues. V was pared by 0 bases and J by 4 bases, with 1 base of the junction left unmatched.

The genes are TRBV9 and TRBJ2-3, with TRBD1 matching 11 bases. This TCR derives from a man aged 55 to 70 with acute or convalescent COVID-19. The sequenced material came from peripheral blood. CDR3: CASSVGGQGADTQYF. In DNA, the CDR3 is TGTGCCAGCAGCGTAGGGGGACAGGGGGCAGATACGCAGTATTTT. The entire variable domain, with the rest obtained from reference TRBV9 and TRBJ2-3, is as follows: DSGVTQTPKHLITATGQRVTLRCSPRSGDLSVYWYQQSLDQGLQFLIQYYNGEERAKGNILERFSAQQFPDLHSELNLSSLELGDSALYFCASSVGGQGADTQYFGPGTRLTVL.